This T cell receptor (beta chain) is drawn from a study of blood T cell repertoires in COVID-19. Study-level information: COVID-19 samples collected from the United States, Italy and Spain covered acute and convalescent phases. Sample material is recorded as cDNA or gDNA derived from T cells, B-cell-depleted T cells, or PBMCs.

Using immunoSEQ multiplex PCR, the repertoire was profiled, and TCRdb retains in-frame clones only, with some absent. The sample gives some 510,000 clones, around nine tenths of which show up once; about 1.7% is in the top ten. Grouping used clinical history reported by participants in a survey and questionnaire. The sequence came from a woman between 35 and 50 years old who had recovered from COVID-19. Sequencing input: PBMCs or T cells enriched from blood (not recorded which).

CDR3 amino acids: CASSLSRSIVHEQFF. CDR3 DNA sequence: TGTGCCAGCAGCTTATCTAGGTCCATAGTCCATGAGCAGTTCTTC. The chain couples TRBV7-2 to TRBJ2-1, with unresolved D. Germline V gene data show CDR1 as SGHTA and CDR2 as FQGNSA. V shed 2 bases and J shed 8 bases, with 16 bases lying between them. The CDR3 loop spans 15 amino acids.